This record looks at one T cell receptor (beta chain) sequence and its context. Antigen unknown. The sample originates from a study of cytomegalovirus exposure and HLA in healthy donors. About the research overall: Counted in an early data release were some 81 million unique TCRs from HLA-typed donors.

General observations from the study: As confirmed in vitro, a few CMV-associated chains were specific for CMV antigens.

The CDR3 loop spans 18 amino acids. Trimming took 1 base from V and 0 from J, leaving 16 bases between them. The germline V gene encodes CDR1 GTSNPN and CDR2 SVGIG (reference sequence). There were likely unrecorded immune exposures, though donors were nominally healthy when sampled. Vbeta (60) and Jbeta (13) primers were used in the PCR. Original analysis: The authors later counted about 80 million unique TCR beta chains, 9 million to 12 million of them shared. Assay: immunoSEQ multiplex PCR; the TCRdb copy retains only in-frame clones and omits some. The DNA gave D and trimming, while V, J and clone size come from that table. The sample holds approximately 74,000 clones; more than 80% are singletons and the top ten take about 2.9%.

The TCR was taken from a woman between 25 and 40 years old in good health and CMV-seronegative. The chain recombines TRBV30 with TRBJ1-6, with D possibly matching TRBD1 (5 bases). Sequenced material: PBMCs. In DNA form, the CDR3 reads TGTGCCTGGAGTGACGGGGGTTTGGGGGGCTCCTATAATTCACCCCTCCACTTT. This sequence encodes CAWSDGGLGGSYNSPLHF.